This TCR beta chain was documented in a study of CD8 T cells in Susac syndrome. Study-level findings and limits: The number of individuals included in the study's TCR sequencing and HLA analysis was acknowledged as relatively small.

Trimming left V 5 bases short and J 10 bases short, with 15 bases between. In germline, CDR1 is SGHNT, CDR2 YENEEA. CDR3 length: 12 residues. Details on this clonotype: Its antigen is still unknown.

RNA totalling 0.5 to 1 ug underwent reverse transcription with random hexamers. TCRdb analysed the immunoSEQ multiplex PCR reads with MiXCR anew, one entry per CDR3 protein. The profile shows some 100,000 distinct CDR3 sequences, around 97% of them singletons. The rearrangement links TRBV11-3 to TRBJ2-7, with D tentatively TRBD1 (6 bases). The sequencing sample was made of CD4+ T cells from PBMCs. The sequence was collected from a human donor in good health. CDR3 sequence reads: CASSAVRGPQYF. The CDR3 region has the DNA TGTGCCAGCAGCGCCGTCAGGGGCCCTCAGTACTTC.